This T cell receptor (beta chain) came from a study of T cell clonality in common variable immunodeficiency. General observations from the study: CVID patient heterogeneity limited repertoire-clinical complication correlations. Reportedly, TCR beta sequences from common variable immunodeficiency showed fewer deletions and N-nucleotide insertions.

Most patients and controls had Caucasian heritage. This table comes from immunoSEQ multiplex PCR, and its TCRdb copy is limited to in-frame clones, with some not included. The sample was found to contain about 52,000 clones, and every one recurs. Germline V gene data show CDR1 as MGHRA and CDR2 as YSYEKL. The ends lost 1 base at V and 0 bases at J; junction bases unmatched: 5. The CDR3 extends over 16 amino acids. This clone was picked up many times. Its cognate antigen is unknown. The read gets to within 3 residues of the CDR3 end, and the germline J gene fills in the rest. The origin of this receptor is a person between 18 and 75 years old in good health. The sample consisted of peripheral blood mononuclear cells. The rearrangement joins TRBV4-1 to TRBJ2-7, with 8 bases lining up with TRBD2. The sequenced CDR3 bases are TGCGCCAGCAGCCAAGTTACAACTAGCGGCTCCTACGAG. It yields the protein CASSQVTTSGSYE. The entire CDR3 sequence reads CASSQVTTSGSYEQYF.